This T cell receptor beta chain is from a study of blood T cell repertoires in COVID-19 (dated by TCRdb to 2020 to 2021). For the study in its entirety: Samples covering the acute and convalescent phases of COVID-19 were provided by collaborators in the United States, Italy and Spain. The material from the prospective study consisted of cDNA or gDNA derived from T cells, B-cell-depleted T cells, or PBMCs. Subjects who had been exposed to COVID-19, were actively infected with it, or had recovered from it provided the deeply sampled blood TCRbeta repertoires that made up the dataset. The repertoires were released in a freely available public database intended as a resource for research on the immune response to SARS-CoV-2. The samples were drawn from two sources: the first 160 participants of the ongoing ImmuneRACE study, and 1,000 to 1,500 subjects contributed by 6 global collaborators. Nearly every sample came with metadata listing a de-identified subject ID, COVID-19 status, age in years and sex. Where available, HLA class I and class II types were taken from metadata supplied by the sample provider and were not determined by assay-based typing.

Results and caveats for the whole study, not just this receptor: The amount of clinical and demographic metadata varied by source and participant and was provided uncurated.

Whole blood was collected in K2EDTA tubes by collaborating institutions according to the institutions' own protocols. For TCRbeta analysis, collaborators shipped samples in one of three forms: frozen whole blood, isolated PBMCs, or DNA extracted from either of those sample types. The immunoSEQ Assay, a bias-controlled multiplex PCR, was used to amplify TCRbeta CDR3 regions from genomic DNA. As for the authors' bioinformatics: The number of nucleated cells in each sample was estimated by amplification of reference gene primers within the assay. Sequence reads were collapsed and filtered to measure the absolute abundance of every unique TCRbeta CDR3 rearrangement. For each sample, productive Simpson clonality was calculated by taking the square root of Simpson's diversity index across productive rearrangements. Imported from immuneACCESS, the table was reduced by TCRdb to in-frame sequences with V and J called. These copies leave out some clones; in studies compared against another copy, an unresolved V gene accounts for under half, and the cause of the remainder is not known. V and J calls and clone size come straight from that table; D and trimming were deduced from the DNA. In all, the sample holds approximately 170,000 clones, and about 81% of those were seen once. About a tenth of the sample is taken by the ten largest.

Including cysteine and phenylalanine, the CDR3 has 15 amino acids. CDR3 DNA is the only sequence kept; it has 45 bases, read in frame from the first base. CDR1 and CDR2, per the germline V gene (reference sequence), are MNHEY and SMNVEV. V lost 5 bases and J lost 5 bases, and the count of bases not matched to a germline gene is 8. A remark on this clone: Its antigen is unknown. No per-base quality is available; no much larger clone lies one base away.

The chain couples TRBV27 to TRBJ1-4; TRBD1 agrees with 7 junctional bases. The source is a human donor in a cohort sampled during active COVID-19. The sample taken for sequencing was peripheral blood. The CDR3 has the sequence CASSPPPRGNEKLFF. In nucleotides, the sequence is TGTGCCAGCAGTCCACCCCCCAGGGGGAATGAAAAACTGTTTTTT.